This T cell receptor beta chain was documented in a study of shared clonotypes between healthy human individuals. Authors' processing steps: Junction-only sequences without quality scores were provided by ImmunoSEQ, so filtering was different. Assay used: immunoSEQ multiplex PCR; TCRdb lists only in-frame clones, some missing. V and J calls plus clone size are reproduced from that table; the DNA served to infer D and trimming. The table has about 600,000 clones, over 95% seen once; the top ten hold 0.11%. This CDR3 has 15 residues. CDR1 is MNHEY, CDR2 SVGAGI, per germline. Naive CD8 cells, CD45RO-negative and positively selected for CCR7, excluded terminally differentiated effector memory CD45RA+ cells.

The TCR was taken from a woman in her 30s in good health. Sequencing was done on a sample of naive CD8+ T cells sorted from blood. V is TRBV6-5 and J is TRBJ2-5, with a tentative D call TRBD2 (5 bases). The DNA end is a closer match to TRBJ2-7, so the J assignment may be wrong. In DNA, the CDR3 is TGTGCCAGCAGTTACTTTTCCGAGGGTGCCCACGAGCAGTACTTC. It is translated as CASSYFSEGAHEQYF.